These 9 T cell receptor beta chains originate from one sample sequenced in a study of blood T cell repertoires in COVID-19. Method: immunoSEQ multiplex PCR; TCRdb's copy keeps in-frame clones and lacks some. The sample lists 90,000 to 110,000 clones, 80% to 90% seen once, with less than 8% in the top ten. The specimen was peripheral blood. The receptors here all came from a woman older than 75 with active or convalescent COVID-19.

V and J are TRBV29-1 and TRBJ2-7; 14 bases fit TRBD2. The germline V gene encodes CDR1 SQVTM and CDR2 ANQGSEA. The CDR3 runs 19 residues. After removal of 6 bases from V and 2 bases from J, the junction contained 18 bases not matched to a gene. The CDR3 protein is CSVGQGGTSGSWGPYEQYF. As DNA, the CDR3 is TGCAGCGTGGGACAGGGCGGGACTAGCGGGAGTTGGGGCCCCTACGAGCAGTACTTC.

V is TRBV19 and J is TRBJ2-3; 8 bases match TRBD2. Trimming took 9 bases from V and 2 from J; bases not matched to a gene: 7. The CDR3 covers 14 residues. Germline-derived CDR1 and CDR2 are LNHDA and SQIVND (reference sequence). The CDR3: CASGRAAVTDTQYF. CDR3 nucleotide sequence: TGTGCCAGCGGGAGGGCCGCTGTCACAGATACGCAGTATTTT. The whole variable domain, remainder taken from reference TRBV19 and TRBJ2-3, is DGGITQSPKYLFRKEGQNVTLSCEQNLNHDAMYWYRQDPGQGLRLIYYSQIVNDFQKGDIAEGYSVSREKKESFPLTVTSAQKNPTAFYLCASGRAAVTDTQYFGPGTRLTVL.

This chain connects TRBV6-2 or TRBV6-3 to TRBJ2-5; no clear D. The germline V gene has CDR1 MNHEY and CDR2 SVGEGT. V was shortened by 0 bases and J by 10 bases, with 9 bases between the two germline ends. The CDR3 sequence is 12 residues long. CDR3 DNA sequence: TGTGCCAGCAGTTACTCCAGGTTTGGCCAGTACTTC. This translates into CASSYSRFGQYF.

The CDR3 sequence: CAGATQPRPYEQYF. CDR3 DNA: TGTGCCGGCGCAACCCAACCCAGGCCTTACGAGCAGTACTTC. This chain joins TRBV28 and TRBJ2-7; D is uncertain. Germline lookup yields CDR1 MDHEN and CDR2 SYDVKM. Trimming removed 11 bases at V and 4 bases at J, with 21 bases between. There are 14 residues in the CDR3.

The chain is built from TRBV28 and TRBJ1-2, with 9 bases that match TRBD1. The V segment lost 2 bases and the J segment 1 base; nucleotides outside the gene matches: 5. The CDR3 sequence is 16 residues long. Germline CDR1 is MDHEN and CDR2 is SYDVKM. This CDR3 is CASSLAPGQGNYGYTF. CDR3 nucleotide sequence: TGTGCCAGCAGTTTAGCCCCGGGACAGGGTAACTATGGCTACACCTTC.

The CDR3 is CASSSGVGTGELFF. CDR3 nucleotide sequence: TGTGCCAGCAGTTCAGGGGTGGGCACCGGGGAGCTGTTTTTT. The rearrangement uses TRBV28 and TRBJ2-2, with a weak D call TRBD1 (6 bases). The CDR3 has 14 amino acids. V was shortened by 4 bases and J by 4 bases, with 10 bases between the two germline ends. Per germline, CDR1 MDHEN and CDR2 SYDVKM.

This clone has just one count. The DNA for the CDR3 is TGTGCCAGCAGCAAAGCGTCCGACATTGACTATGGCTACACCTTC. Protein: CASSKASDIDYGYTF. The V call is TRBV21-1, the J call TRBJ1-2; the table's D call, TRBD1, was not checked against the DNA. TRBV21-1 is flagged as a pseudogene. The CDR3 is 15 residues long.

This chain uses TRBV7-9 with TRBJ1-1, with a weak D call TRBD1 (6 bases). V dropped 7 bases and J dropped 1 base, with 13 bases sitting between them. The CDR3 spans 14 residues. Looked up from germline, CDR1 is SEHNR and CDR2 is FQNEAQ (reference sequence). The CDR3 DNA reads TGTGCCAGCACCTCGGGGGGGGCGAACACTGAAGCTTTCTTT. It codes for CASTSGGANTEAFF.

CDR3 nucleotides: TGTGCCAGCCGTTCCCCTAGCGGGAGTCAAGAGACCCAGTACTTC. Translation: CASRSPSGSQETQYF. The chain couples TRBV28 to TRBJ2-5; 10 nucleotides line up with TRBD2. Germline V gene data show CDR1 as MDHEN and CDR2 as SYDVKM. V was clipped by 8 bases and J by 2 bases; unmatched bases: 8. This CDR3 contains 15 residues. Full variable domain (rest looked up from reference TRBV28 and TRBJ2-5): DVKVTQSSRYLVKRTGEKVFLECVQDMDHENMFWYRQDPGLGLRLIYFSYDVKMKEKGDIPEGYSVSREKKERFSLILESASTNQTSMYLCASRSPSGSQETQYFGPGTRLLVL.